The source of this T cell receptor (beta chain) is a study of CD8+CD57+ T cells in acquired aplastic anemia listed by TCRdb under 2018. Looking at the study overall: On average, sorted CD4+ and CD8+ cells yielded 3.2 ug of extracted DNA, with a range of 0.2 to 27.4 ug. An average of approximately 10 million reads for CD4+ cells and 11 million to 13 million reads for CD8+ cells was obtained from healthy donor samples.

TCR repertoires of sorted CD4+ and CD8+ blood T cells from severe aplastic anemia patients and healthy subjects were deep-sequenced in the study. Ficoll-Paque density gradient centrifugation was used to isolate peripheral blood mononuclear cells. Before DNA extraction, CD4+ and CD8+ T cells were sorted with FACS or magnetic beads. Clipping removes 1 base from V and 2 bases from J, with 12 as the unmatched junction base count. CDR1 and CDR2 (SGHVS, FQNEAQ) derive from the germline V gene. Taken from cysteine to phenylalanine, the CDR3 has 18 residues. Here the CDR3 DNA is all that survives: 54 bases in frame from base 1. This clonotype has ten or more counts. Which antigen it targets is not known. Base qualities are not recorded, but no much larger clone differs from it by a single base. Genomic DNA was used as template for profiling of TCR beta VDJ combinations and CDR3 sequences. An Illumina HiSeq 2000 was used for TCR repertoire sequencing. As for how the authors treated the data: TRBV/TRBJ rearrangement plots, CDR3 size and DJ length profiles, and Simpson's diversity index were used to evaluate the repertoires. Whichever DNA sequence was most abundant in the deep sequencing data was defined as the immunodominant clone. CDR3 amino acid sequences were screened for sharing across subjects and compared with published repertoires and the VDJdb database. TCRdb took the public reads, trimmed them with fastp at Q25, ran MiXCR for clone calling and kept in-frame beta chains. All rows with the same CDR3 protein become a single entry with the most common DNA and genes. TCRdb, rather than the study authors, made the V and J calls. The sample profile shows about 70,000 distinct CDR3 sequences; roughly 50% of them were found once. The ten largest clonotypes hold around 8% of the sample.

What the research found in general, with its limitations: Between patients and healthy controls, no significant difference in CD8+ Simpson's diversity was found (P=0.060). About 30 CD8+ CDR3 sequences were found to be shared between patients and controls, but these sequences appeared to be highly expressed in patients and within the immunodominant clones of the patients.

The rearrangement joined TRBV7-8 to TRBJ1-2; a stretch of 8 junction bases matches TRBD1. The TCR sequence derives from a human donor in good health, serving as a control. Sequences were obtained from sorted CD4+, CD8+, or CD8+CD57+ T cells (not recorded which) from PBMCs. This receptor carries the CDR3 CASSLEETGVRRNYGYTF. The nucleotide sequence reads as follows: TGTGCCAGCAGCTTAGAAGAGACAGGGGTAAGGAGGAACTATGGCTACACCTTC.